This T cell receptor (beta chain) emerged from a study of OX40 agonist ivuxolimab in advanced cancers. Study details: Ivuxolimab was delivered to patients intravenously every 2 weeks at doses spanning 0.01 to 10 mg/kg. Prior checkpoint blockade (anti-PD-1, anti-PD-L1 or anti-CTLA-4) was permitted; 40% had it. Overall study results and limits: Compared with CD4+, CD8+ T cells on average had more expanded clones.

V dropped 2 bases and J dropped 7; count of bases not matched to a gene: 8. The V gene's germline CDR1 is SGHNT and CDR2 YYREEE (reference sequence). The CDR3 consists of 14 residues. A note on this clone: Its cognate antigen is unknown.

Sequencing used immunoSEQ multiplex PCR; TCRdb keeps in-frame clones, though not all of them. This table holds some 68,000 clones, more than 85% found once. V gene TRBV5-4 combines with J gene TRBJ1-2; 7 bases are shared with TRBD1. Sequenced here: CD4+ or CD8+ T cells sorted from blood, sampled in a trial of the OX40 agonist ivuxolimab. This clonotype was sampled from an adult with an advanced solid tumor such as melanoma, head and neck, liver or kidney cancer. The CDR3, as DNA: TGTGCCAGCAGCTTAAACAGGGGTTGGAGTGGCTACACCTTC. Translating gives CASSLNRGWSGYTF.